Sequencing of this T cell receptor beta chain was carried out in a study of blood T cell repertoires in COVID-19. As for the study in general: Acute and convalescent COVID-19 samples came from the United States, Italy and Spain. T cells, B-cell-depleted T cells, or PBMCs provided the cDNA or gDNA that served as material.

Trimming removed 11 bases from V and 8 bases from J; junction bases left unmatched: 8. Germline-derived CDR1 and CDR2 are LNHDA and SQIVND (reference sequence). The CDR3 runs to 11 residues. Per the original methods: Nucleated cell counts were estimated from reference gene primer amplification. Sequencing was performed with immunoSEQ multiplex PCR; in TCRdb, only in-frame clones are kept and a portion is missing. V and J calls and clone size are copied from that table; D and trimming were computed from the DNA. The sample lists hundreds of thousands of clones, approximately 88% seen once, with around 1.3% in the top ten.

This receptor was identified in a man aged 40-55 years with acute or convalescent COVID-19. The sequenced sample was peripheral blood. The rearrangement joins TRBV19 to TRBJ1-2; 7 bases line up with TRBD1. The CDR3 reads CAARTGPGYTF. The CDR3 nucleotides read TGTGCCGCCAGGACAGGCCCCGGCTACACCTTC.